The 2 T cell receptor beta chains presented below share a single source sample, sequenced in a study of T cell repertoires in cytomegalovirus infection. Their recognized antigens are unknown. A single record per CDR3 protein comes from TCRdb applying MiXCR to the reads. In the table there are some 110,000 distinct CDR3 sequences, about 32% of which are singletons. This material consisted of CD8+ T cells from cultured PBMCs, taken from culture after CMV antigen stimulation. The receptors shown here come from a human donor in good health (CMV status not recorded). Some clones in this sample may be carry-over from other donors' samples.

This clonotype was seen ten or more times. The V gene is TRBV7-8, the J gene TRBJ1-5; TRBD1 might be the D (6 bases). The germline V and J ends were trimmed by 0 bases and 0 bases, with 18 bases remaining between them. The CDR3 has 19 amino acids. Germline CDR1 SGHVS, CDR2 FQNEAQ. The CDR3 DNA is TGTGCCAGCAGCTTAGCGGCAACAGGGATTCTTTATAGCAATCAGCCCCAGCATTTT. This encodes CASSLAATGILYSNQPQHF. Full variable domain (rest looked up from reference TRBV7-8 and TRBJ1-5): GAGVSQSPRYKVAKRGQDVALRCDPISGHVSLFWYQQALGQGPEFLTYFQNEAQLDKSGLPSDRFFAERPEGSVSTLKIQRTQQEDSAVYLCASSLAATGILYSNQPQHFGDGTRLSIL.

There are many counts of this clonotype. The chain couples TRBV6-1 to TRBJ1-3; D not certain. The CDR3 contains 16 residues. Germline CDR1 is MNHNS and CDR2 is SASEGT. V was pared by 7 bases and J by 0 bases, with 16 bases between. For the CDR3, the DNA is TGTGCCAGCACCCTCCTCACCGGGGACTCTGGAAACACCATATATTTT. Translation: CASTLLTGDSGNTIYF.